This T cell receptor beta chain was sequenced during a study of OX40 agonist ivuxolimab in advanced cancers. Study overall: Subjects had a mean age of about 57 years, with a range of roughly 20 to 79; about 83% were male. Whole-study results and caveats: Within 6 weeks, CD4+ and CD8+ blood T cells expanded clonally at 0.1 to 3.0 mg/kg. Those patients achieving a partial response at 0.1-3.0 mg/kg showed among the lowest clonal expansion. CD4+ T cells averaged fewer expanded clones than CD8+ T cells.

The CDR3 is made up of 13 amino acids. CDR1 LNHDA and CDR2 SQIVND come from the germline V gene (reference sequence). The V and J ends lost 5 bases and 3 bases respectively, with 10 bases between them. Only in-frame clones appear in the TCRdb table, and some are missing; sequencing was by immunoSEQ multiplex PCR. The sample carries tens of thousands of clones, around 85% recorded once. Of note for this clone: No antigen is known for it.

The TCR originated in an adult with an advanced solid tumor such as melanoma, head and neck, liver or kidney cancer. The sample here was CD4+ or CD8+ T cells sorted from blood, taken in a trial of the OX40 agonist ivuxolimab. This chain connects TRBV19 to TRBJ1-1; D gene unclear. The DNA for the CDR3 is TGTGCCAGTAGTCATCAAGTGGACACTGAAGCTTTCTTT. The encoded protein is CASSHQVDTEAFF. The full variable domain, completed using reference TRBV19 and TRBJ1-1, is DGGITQSPKYLFRKEGQNVTLSCEQNLNHDAMYWYRQDPGQGLRLIYYSQIVNDFQKGDIAEGYSVSREKKESFPLTVTSAQKNPTAFYLCASSHQVDTEAFFGQGTRLTVV.